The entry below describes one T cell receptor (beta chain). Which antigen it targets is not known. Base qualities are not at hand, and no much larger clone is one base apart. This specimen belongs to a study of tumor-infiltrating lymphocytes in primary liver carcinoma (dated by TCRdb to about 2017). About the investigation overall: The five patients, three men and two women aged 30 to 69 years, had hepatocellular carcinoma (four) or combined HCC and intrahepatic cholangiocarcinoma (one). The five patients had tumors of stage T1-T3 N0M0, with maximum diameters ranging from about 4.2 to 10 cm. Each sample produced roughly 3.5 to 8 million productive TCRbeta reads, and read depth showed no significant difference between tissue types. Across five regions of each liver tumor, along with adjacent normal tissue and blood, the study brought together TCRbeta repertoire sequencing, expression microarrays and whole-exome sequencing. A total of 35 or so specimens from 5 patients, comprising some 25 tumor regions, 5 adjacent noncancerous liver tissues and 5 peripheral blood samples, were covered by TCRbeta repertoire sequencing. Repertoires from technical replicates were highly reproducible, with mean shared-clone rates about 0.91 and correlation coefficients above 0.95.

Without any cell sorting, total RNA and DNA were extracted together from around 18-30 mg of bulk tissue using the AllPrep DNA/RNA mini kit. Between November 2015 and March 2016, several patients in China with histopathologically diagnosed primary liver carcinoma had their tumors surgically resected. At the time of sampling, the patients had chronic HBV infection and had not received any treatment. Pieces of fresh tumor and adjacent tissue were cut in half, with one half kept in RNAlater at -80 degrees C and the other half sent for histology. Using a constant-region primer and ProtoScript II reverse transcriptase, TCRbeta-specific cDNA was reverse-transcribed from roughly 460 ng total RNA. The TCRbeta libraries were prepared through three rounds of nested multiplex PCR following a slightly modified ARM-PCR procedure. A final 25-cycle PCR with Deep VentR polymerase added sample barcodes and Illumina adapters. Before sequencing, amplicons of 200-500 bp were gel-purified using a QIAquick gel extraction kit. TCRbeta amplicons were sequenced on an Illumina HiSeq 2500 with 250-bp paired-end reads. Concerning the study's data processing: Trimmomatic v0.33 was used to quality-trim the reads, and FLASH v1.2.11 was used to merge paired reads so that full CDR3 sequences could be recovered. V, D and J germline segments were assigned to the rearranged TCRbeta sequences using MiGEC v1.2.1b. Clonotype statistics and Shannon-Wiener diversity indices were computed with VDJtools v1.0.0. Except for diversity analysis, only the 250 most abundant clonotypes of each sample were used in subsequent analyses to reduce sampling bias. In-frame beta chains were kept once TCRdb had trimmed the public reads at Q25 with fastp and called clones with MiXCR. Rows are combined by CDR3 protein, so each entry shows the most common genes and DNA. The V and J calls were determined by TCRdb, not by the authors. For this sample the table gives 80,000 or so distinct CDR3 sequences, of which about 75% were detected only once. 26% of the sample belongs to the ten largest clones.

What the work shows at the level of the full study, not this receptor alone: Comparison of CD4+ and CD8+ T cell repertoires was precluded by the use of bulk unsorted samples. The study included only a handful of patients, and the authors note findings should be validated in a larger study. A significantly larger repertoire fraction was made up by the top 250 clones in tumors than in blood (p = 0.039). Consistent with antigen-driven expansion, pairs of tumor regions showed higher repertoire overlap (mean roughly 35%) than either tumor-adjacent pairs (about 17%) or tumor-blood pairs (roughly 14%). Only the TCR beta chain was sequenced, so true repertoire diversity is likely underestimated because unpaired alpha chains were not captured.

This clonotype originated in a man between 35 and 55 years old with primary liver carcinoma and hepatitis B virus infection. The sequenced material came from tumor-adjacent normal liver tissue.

The nucleotides read TGCGCCAGCAACCCGGGACTGGCGGGAGTAGGCGGGGAGCTGTTTTTT. Translated, this gives CASNPGLAGVGGELFF. The chain is encoded by TRBV5-1 joined to TRBJ2-2, and 7 junction bases match TRBD2. The CDR3 starts with the cysteine, ends with the phenylalanine, and has 16 residues. The sequence is cut down to CDR3 DNA, 48 bases in frame from base 1. Sequences SGHRS (CDR1) and YFSETQ (CDR2) are obtained from the germline V gene. Clipping removes 6 bases from V and 7 bases from J, with 15 as the unmatched junction base count.